Sequencing of this TCR beta chain was carried out in a study of graft-versus-host responses after intestinal transplantation. In the study overall: Each of the recipients got a multivisceral, liver-intestinal, or isolated intestinal transplant. Anti-thymocyte globulin induction preceded about 3 years of tacrolimus and steroid maintenance in all recipients.

The CDR3 loop spans 16 amino acids. Germline V gene sequence: CDR1 SGHRS, CDR2 YFSETQ. The V end was cut by 2 bases, the J end by 2 bases, with 15 bases between. The protocol was immunoSEQ multiplex PCR, while the TCRdb copy is restricted to in-frame clones and leaves out a portion. The sample records more than 25,000 clones, about 93% being singletons. The sequence was collected from a human patient who received an intestinal transplant, so some T cells may come from the graft donor. J is TRBJ2-3 and V is TRBV5-1; the D gene is possibly TRBD2 (6 bases). Sample: PBMCs, taken roughly 32 days after intestinal transplant. The CDR3 is CASSFRLGRITDTQYF. In DNA form, the CDR3 reads TGCGCCAGCAGCTTCCGACTAGGGAGAATCACAGATACGCAGTATTTT.